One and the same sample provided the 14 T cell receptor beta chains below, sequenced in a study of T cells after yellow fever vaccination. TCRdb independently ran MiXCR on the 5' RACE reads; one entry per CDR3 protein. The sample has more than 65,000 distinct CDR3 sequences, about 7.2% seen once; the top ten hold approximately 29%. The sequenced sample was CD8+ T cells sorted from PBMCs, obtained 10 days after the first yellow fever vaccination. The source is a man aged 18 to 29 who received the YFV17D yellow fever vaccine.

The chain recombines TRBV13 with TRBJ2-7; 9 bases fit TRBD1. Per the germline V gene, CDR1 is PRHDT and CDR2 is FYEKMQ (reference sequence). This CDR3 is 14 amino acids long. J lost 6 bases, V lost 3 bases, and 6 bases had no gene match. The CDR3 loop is CASSFRDRDSEQYV. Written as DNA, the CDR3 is TGTGCCAGCAGCTTCCGGGACAGGGACAGCGAGCAGTACGTC.

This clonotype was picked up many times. CDR3 protein: CSAREWRDNSNQPQHF. CDR3 nucleotides: TGCAGTGCTAGAGAGTGGAGGGACAATAGCAATCAGCCCCAGCATTTT. The chain is built from TRBV20-1 and TRBJ1-5, with D perhaps matching TRBD1 (6 bases). The CDR3 loop spans 16 amino acids. Looked up from germline, CDR1 is DFQATT and CDR2 is SNEGSKA (reference sequence). Trimming left V 0 bases short and J 0 bases short, with 12 bases between.

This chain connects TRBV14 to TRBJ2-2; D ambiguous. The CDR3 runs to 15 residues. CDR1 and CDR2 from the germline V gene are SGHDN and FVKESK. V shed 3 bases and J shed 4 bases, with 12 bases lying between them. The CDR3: CASSHRTLTTGELFF. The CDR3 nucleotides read TGTGCCAGCAGCCACCGAACCTTGACCACCGGGGAGCTGTTTTTT. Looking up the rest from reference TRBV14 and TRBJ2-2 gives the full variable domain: EAGVTQFPSHSVIEKGQTVTLRCDPISGHDNLYWYRRVMGKEIKFLLHFVKESKQDESGMPNNRFLAERTGGTYSTLKVQPAELEDSGVYFCASSHRTLTTGELFFGEGSRLTVL.

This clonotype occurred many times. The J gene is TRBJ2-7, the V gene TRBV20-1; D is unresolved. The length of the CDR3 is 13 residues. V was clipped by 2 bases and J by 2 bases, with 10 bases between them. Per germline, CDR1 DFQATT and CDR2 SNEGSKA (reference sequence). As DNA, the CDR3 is TGCAGTGCTAGATTCCCAGAGACCTACGAGCAGTACTTC. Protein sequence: CSARFPETYEQYF.

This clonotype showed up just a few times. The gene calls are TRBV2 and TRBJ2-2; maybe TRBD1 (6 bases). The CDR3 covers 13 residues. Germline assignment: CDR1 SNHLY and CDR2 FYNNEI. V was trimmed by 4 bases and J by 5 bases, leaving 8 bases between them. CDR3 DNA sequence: TGTGCCAGCAGTGCAGGGGAAACCGGGGAGCTGTTTTTT. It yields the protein CASSAGETGELFF.

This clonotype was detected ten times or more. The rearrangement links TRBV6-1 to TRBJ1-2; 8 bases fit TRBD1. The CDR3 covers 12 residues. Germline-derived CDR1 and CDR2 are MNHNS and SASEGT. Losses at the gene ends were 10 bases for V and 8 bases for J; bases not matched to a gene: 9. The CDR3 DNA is TGTGCCACGGACGGACAGGGTCGGGGCTACACCTTC. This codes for CATDGQGRGYTF.

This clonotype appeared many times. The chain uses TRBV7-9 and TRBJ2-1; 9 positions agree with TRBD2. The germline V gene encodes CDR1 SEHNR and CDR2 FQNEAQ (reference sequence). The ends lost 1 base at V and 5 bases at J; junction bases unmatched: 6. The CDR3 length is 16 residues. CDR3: CASSLGPAGGNNEQFF. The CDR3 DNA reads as TGTGCCAGCAGCTTAGGCCCTGCGGGGGGGAACAATGAGCAGTTCTTC.

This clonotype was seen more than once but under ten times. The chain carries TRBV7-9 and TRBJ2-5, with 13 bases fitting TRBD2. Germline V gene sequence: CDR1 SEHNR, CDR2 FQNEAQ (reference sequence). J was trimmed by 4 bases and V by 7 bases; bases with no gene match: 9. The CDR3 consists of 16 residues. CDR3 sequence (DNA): TGTGCCAGCACCCAAGGGACTAGCGGGACCTTAGAGACCCAGTACTTC. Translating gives CASTQGTSGTLETQYF.

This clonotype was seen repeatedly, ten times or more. This CDR3 reads CSVLGMGQNLYEQYF. The CDR3 DNA follows: TGCAGCGTCCTGGGGATGGGACAGAATTTATACGAGCAGTACTTC. This sequence joins TRBV29-1 and TRBJ2-7; TRBD1 aligns across 7 bases. CDR1 and CDR2 from the germline V gene are SQVTM and ANQGSEA. V shed 6 bases and J 4 bases; nucleotides not matched to a gene: 15. This CDR3 has 15 amino acids.

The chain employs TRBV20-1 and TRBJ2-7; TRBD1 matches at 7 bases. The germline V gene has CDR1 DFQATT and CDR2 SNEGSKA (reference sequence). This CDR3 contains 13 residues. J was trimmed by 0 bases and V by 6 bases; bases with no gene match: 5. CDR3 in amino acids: CSATDRASYEQYF. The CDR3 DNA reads TGCAGTGCGACCGACAGGGCCTCCTACGAGCAGTACTTC.

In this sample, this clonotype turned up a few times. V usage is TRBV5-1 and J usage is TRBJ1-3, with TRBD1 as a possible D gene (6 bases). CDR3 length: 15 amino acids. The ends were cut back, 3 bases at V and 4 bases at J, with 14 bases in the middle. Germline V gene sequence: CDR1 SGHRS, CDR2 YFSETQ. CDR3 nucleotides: TGCGCCAGCAGCTGGATAGGGGGTATCGGAAACACCATATATTTT. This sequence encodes CASSWIGGIGNTIYF.

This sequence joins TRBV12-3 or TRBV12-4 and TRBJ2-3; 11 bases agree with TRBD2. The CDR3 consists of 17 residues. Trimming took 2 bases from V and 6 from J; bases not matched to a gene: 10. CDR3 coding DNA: TGTGCCAGCAGTTTATTGGGTAGCGGGGGGGCCAAGGATACGCAGTATTTT. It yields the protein CASSLLGSGGAKDTQYF.

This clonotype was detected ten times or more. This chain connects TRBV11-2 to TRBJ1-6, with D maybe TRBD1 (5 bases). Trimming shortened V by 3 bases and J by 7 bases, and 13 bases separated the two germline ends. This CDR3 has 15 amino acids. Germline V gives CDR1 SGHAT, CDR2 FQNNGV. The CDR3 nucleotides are TGTGCCAGCAGCTTGTCCGTCAGGGTGAATTCACCCCTCCACTTT. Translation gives CASSLSVRVNSPLHF. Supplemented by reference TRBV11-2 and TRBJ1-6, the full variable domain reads EAGVAQSPRYKIIEKRQSVAFWCNPISGHATLYWYQQILGQGPKLLIQFQNNGVVDDSQLPKDRFSAERLKGVDSTLKIQPAKLEDSAVYLCASSLSVRVNSPLHFGNGTRLTVT.

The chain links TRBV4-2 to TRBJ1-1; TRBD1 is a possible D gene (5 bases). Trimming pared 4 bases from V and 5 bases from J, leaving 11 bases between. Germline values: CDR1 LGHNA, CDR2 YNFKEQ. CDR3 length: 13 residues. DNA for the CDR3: TGTGCCAGCAGCCCCGGGACGGGAACTGAAGCTTTCTTT. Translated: CASSPGTGTEAFF.